The clone carrying this T cell receptor (beta chain) was seen repeatedly, ten times or more. Its specificity is unknown. The CDR3 is made up of 11 amino acids. Trimming cost V 3 bases and J 5 bases, with 5 bases left between them. From germline, CDR1 is SNHLY and CDR2 FYNNEI. These data come from a study of T cells in Graves' hyperthyroidism and ophthalmopathy. Study as a whole: Prior to any treatment, at the point of initial diagnosis, peripheral blood was collected. Study findings and constraints: Model predictions of ophthalmopathy came a median around 6.5 months before onset.

What was amplified from RNA transcripts were TCR beta CDR3 regions. TCR CDR3 underwent first-round RT-PCR with the HTBI primer set. One entry per CDR3 protein results from TCRdb running MiXCR on the multiplex PCR reads. The data hold 500,000 to 600,000 distinct CDR3 sequences, with less than 20% observed a single time. Diagnoses were made from clinical symptoms, serum measures (thyroxine and TRAb), thyroid ultrasound and orbital computed tomography. Sample: blood. This sequence originates from a man aged 35 to 55 with Graves' ophthalmopathy. The gene calls are TRBV2 and TRBJ2-7; D ambiguous. The CDR3 sequence: CASSDYHEQYF. In nucleotides, the CDR3 is TGTGCCAGCAGTGACTACCACGAGCAGTACTTC.